This is a list of T cell receptor beta chains from one sample in a study of PD-1 blockade in classical Hodgkin lymphoma. Assay used: immunoSEQ multiplex PCR; TCRdb lists only in-frame clones, some missing. Here the sample spans some 100,000 clones, roughly 92% being singletons. The sequenced sample was peripheral blood mononuclear cells (PBMCs), obtained at baseline. These receptors originate from a human donor with classical Hodgkin lymphoma. Each CDR3 is given with its conserved first and last residue. A D gene is named only where the DNA matches it firmly. A row's size may be missing; if present it is once, few, many or a size class.

size | length | J | D | V | DNA | CDR3
NA | 16 | TRBJ2-7 | TRBD2 | TRBV19 | TGTGCCAGTAGTACCCTGGACGGAGCGGGGTCCTACGAGCAGTACTTC | CASSTLDGAGSYEQYF
NA | 15 | TRBJ1-5 | NA | TRBV19 | TGTGCCAGTAGTATAAGCGGGAGTGGCAATCAGCCCCAGCATTTT | CASSISGSGNQPQHF
NA | 14 | TRBJ2-2 | TRBD2 | TRBV6-1 | TGTGCCAGCATACTAGCGGAGTTCACCGGGGAGCTGTTTTTT | CASILAEFTGELFF
NA | 15 | TRBJ1-2 | NA | TRBV21-1 | TGTGCCAGCAGCAAAGCTTGGACAGGGAACTATGGCTACACCTTC | CASSKAWTGNYGYTF
NA | 16 | TRBJ2-4 | NA | TRBV4-1 | TGCGCCAGCAGCCAAGACCATGGGTTAGCCAAAAACATTCAGTACTTC | CASSQDHGLAKNIQYF
medium-sized | 17 | TRBJ2-1 | TRBD2 | TRBV27 | TGTGCCAGCAGTCCGACTGGGACTAGCGGGGTTTACAATGAGCAGTTCTTC | CASSPTGTSGVYNEQFF
NA | 15 | TRBJ2-3 | TRBD1 | TRBV5-1 | TGCGCCAGCAGCTTGGAGGGACAGGGCACAGATACGCAGTATTTT | CASSLEGQGTDTQYF
NA | 13 | TRBJ2-3 | NA | TRBV9 | TGTGCCAGCAGCGCTGGGGGCACAGATACGCAGTATTTT | CASSAGGTDTQYF
NA | 15 | TRBJ2-1 | NA | TRBV5-1 | TGCGCCAGCAGCTTGGAAGTATTGGGGGTGAATGAGCAGTTCTTC | CASSLEVLGVNEQFF
once | 13 | TRBJ2-7 | NA | TRBV6-1 | TGTGCCAGTGGCCTGGTGGGAGCGTACGAGCAGTACTTC | CASGLVGAYEQYF
once | 13 | TRBJ1-2 | NA | TRBV27 | TGTGCCAGCAGAGGTCGGCTTAACTATGGCTACACCTTC | CASRGRLNYGYTF
few | 16 | TRBJ2-1 | NA | TRBV28 | TGTGCCAGCAGTTTAAATACTAGGGATGTGAACAATGAGCAGTTCTTC | CASSLNTRDVNNEQFF
NA | 15 | TRBJ2-1 | TRBD1 | TRBV5-4 | TGTGCCAGCAGCTTATGGGACAGGGGGTCGGATGAGCAGTTCTTC | CASSLWDRGSDEQFF
NA | 19 | TRBJ2-6 | TRBD1 | TRBV30 | TGTGCCTGGAGGAAATATGGGGGACAGAGAAACTCTGGGGCCAACGTCCTGACTTTC | CAWRKYGGQRNSGANVLTF
NA | 13 | TRBJ2-4 | TRBD1 | TRBV19 | TGTGCCAGTTCCGACAGGGGCCAAAACATTCAGTACTTC | CASSDRGQNIQYF
NA | 20 | TRBJ1-6 | TRBD1 | TRBV27 | TGTGCCAGCAGCCGGCTGGGGATGGGCTCCGGGACAGAAGATAATTCACCCCTCCACTTT | CASSRLGMGSGTEDNSPLHF
NA | 14 | TRBJ1-2 | NA | TRBV25-1 | TGTGCCAGCAGGCGGGACGGAGAAAACTATGGCTACACCTTC | CASRRDGENYGYTF
NA | 14 | TRBJ2-7 | NA | TRBV7-9 | TGTGCCAGCAGCTTCGGTCAGGGATCCTACGAGCAGTACTTC | CASSFGQGSYEQYF
once | 13 | TRBJ2-7 | NA | TRBV7-8 | TGTGCCAGCAGCACACGGAGGGGGGGCGAGCAGTACTTC | CASSTRRGGEQYF
NA | 15 | TRBJ2-7 | TRBD1 | TRBV18 | TGTGCCAGCTCACCACCGAACAGGGGGCTGAACGAGCAGTACTTC | CASSPPNRGLNEQYF
NA | 15 | TRBJ2-7 | TRBD2 | TRBV5-1 | TGCGCCAGCAGCTTGGAAAGCGGGAGAAGCGGCGAGCAGTACTTC | CASSLESGRSGEQYF
NA | 15 | TRBJ2-3 | NA | TRBV7-6 | TGTGCCAGCAGCTTAGCGGGAGGTTCTACAGATACGCAGTATTTT | CASSLAGGSTDTQYF
NA | 16 | TRBJ1-4 | NA | TRBV11-2 | TGTGCCAGCAGCTTAAATATCGGGCAGGCTAATGAAAAACTGTTTTTT | CASSLNIGQANEKLFF
few | 13 | TRBJ2-5 | NA | TRBV27 | TGTGCCAGCAGTTTCTCGCCTAGGGAGACCCAGTACTTC | CASSFSPRETQYF
NA | 11 | TRBJ2-7 | NA | TRBV10-3 | TGTGCCATCAGTGAATGGAGGGAGCAGTACTTC | CAISEWREQYF
few | 16 | TRBJ1-3 | NA | TRBV30 | TGTGCCTGGAGTGAGGTTGCTGCGCGCTCTGGAAACACCATATATTTT | CAWSEVAARSGNTIYF
NA | 14 | TRBJ2-7 | TRBD1 | TRBV27 | TGTGCCAGCAGCCGTCCAGGGGGATTGAACGAGCAGTACTTC | CASSRPGGLNEQYF
NA | 19 | TRBJ2-7 | NA | TRBV7-9 | TGTGCCAGCAGCTTGGGGGTGAGTGGCAGGGGACCGCCCCCCTACGAGCAGTACTTC | CASSLGVSGRGPPPYEQYF
NA | 11 | TRBJ2-3 | NA | TRBV27 | TGTGCCAGCAGAAGGGCAGATACGCAGTATTTT | CASRRADTQYF
NA | 13 | TRBJ2-7 | NA | TRBV27 | TGTGCCAGCAGGGCGGACAGCTCCTACGAGCAGTACTTC | CASRADSSYEQYF
once | 15 | TRBJ2-3 | NA | TRBV28 | TGTGCCAGCAGTCGGGACTCCCCGAGCACAGATACGCAGTATTTT | CASSRDSPSTDTQYF
NA | 15 | TRBJ1-1 | NA | TRBV6-5 | TGTGCCAGCACGTCCCTTGGTCGGGGTGGCACTGAAGCTTTCTTT | CASTSLGRGGTEAFF
NA | 16 | TRBJ2-5 | NA | TRBV5-4 | TGTGCCAGCAGCTTGGAGGGGGGAGGAGGTGTAGAGACCCAGTACTTC | CASSLEGGGGVETQYF
NA | 11 | TRBJ2-3 | NA | TRBV29-1 | TGCAGCGGGAGTACCGCAGATACGCAGTATTTT | CSGSTADTQYF
NA | 14 | TRBJ2-4 | NA | TRBV4-1 | TGCGCCAGCAGCCAAGTGGGACGGGGTGACATTCAGTACTTC | CASSQVGRGDIQYF
NA | 15 | TRBJ1-5 | TRBD1 | TRBV7-2 | TGTGCCAGCAGCTTAGTCTCAGGGGGCAGCCAGCCCCAGCATTTT | CASSLVSGGSQPQHF
NA | 15 | TRBJ2-3 | NA | TRBV19 | TGTGCCAGTAGTATAGGGCGTACAACATCAGATACGCAGTATTTT | CASSIGRTTSDTQYF
NA | 17 | TRBJ2-7 | TRBD1 | TRBV4-1 | TGCGCCAGCAGCCAGGGGGCCGCCGGGACAGGACCCTACGAGCAGTACTTC | CASSQGAAGTGPYEQYF
NA | 15 | TRBJ1-5 | TRBD1 | TRBV25-1 | TGTGCCAGCAGTGGGACAGGGGATCCCAATCAGCCCCAGCATTTT | CASSGTGDPNQPQHF
NA | 18 | TRBJ2-7 | TRBD2 | TRBV19 | TGTGCCAGTAGTATCGGACTAGCGGGAGGGCTGTATTCCTACGAGCAGTACTTC | CASSIGLAGGLYSYEQYF
NA | 17 | TRBJ1-3 | NA | TRBV11-2 | TGTGCCAGCAGCTTAGGCTCCAGGACAGCTATAGGAAACACCATATATTTT | CASSLGSRTAIGNTIYF
NA | 15 | TRBJ2-1 | NA | TRBV18 | TGTGCCAGCTCACCACCGAGCGGGCAGGCCGGAGAGCAGTTCTTC | CASSPPSGQAGEQFF
NA | 15 | TRBJ2-7 | NA | TRBV28 | TGTGCCAGCAGCCTCCCCCGGGGTTTGTCCTACGAGCAGTACTTC | CASSLPRGLSYEQYF
NA | 13 | TRBJ2-7 | NA | TRBV4-1 | TGCGCCAGCAGCCCCAGGCGCCTGTACGAGCAGTACTTC | CASSPRRLYEQYF
NA | 17 | TRBJ2-1 | NA | TRBV9 | TGTGCCAGCAGCGTAGGAGGGTGGGAAAGGATCGACAATGAGCAGTTCTTC | CASSVGGWERIDNEQFF
NA | 10 | TRBJ2-1 | NA | TRBV6-6 | TGTGCCAGCAGGGGTAATGAGCAGTTCTTC | CASRGNEQFF
NA | 17 | TRBJ2-7 | TRBD2 | TRBV7-8 | TGTGCCAGCAGCTTAGCCCTCGCCGGGACTAGCGGGAACGAGCAGTACTTC | CASSLALAGTSGNEQYF
NA | 13 | TRBJ1-1 | NA | TRBV5-1 | TGCGCCAGCAGCTTAGGGAAGAACACTGAAGCTTTCTTT | CASSLGKNTEAFF
NA | 13 | TRBJ2-1 | NA | TRBV7-9 | TGTGCCAGCAGCTTAGTTGCCTACAATGAGCAGTTCTTC | CASSLVAYNEQFF
few | 16 | TRBJ2-3 | TRBD2 | TRBV28 | TGTGCCAGCAGGCCACCGGCAGCGGGAAGCACAGATACGCAGTATTTT | CASRPPAAGSTDTQYF
NA | 16 | TRBJ2-7 | TRBD2 | TRBV4-1 | TGCGCCAGCAGCCAAGAGGCCCGGGGGGTAGCTGAAGTGCAGTACTTC | CASSQEARGVAEVQYF
NA | 15 | TRBJ2-7 | NA | TRBV2 | TGTGCCAGCAGTGTATGGGGAAAGGGATTTTACGAGCAGTACTTC | CASSVWGKGFYEQYF
NA | 14 | TRBJ1-1 | NA | TRBV27 | TGTGCCAGCAGTTTATATGCTGAAGGGACTGAAGCTTTCTTT | CASSLYAEGTEAFF
NA | 14 | TRBJ2-7 | TRBD1 | TRBV11-2 | TGTGCCAGCAGCACGGGACAGGGGTCCTACGAGCAGTACTTC | CASSTGQGSYEQYF
NA | 15 | TRBJ2-5 | NA | TRBV28 | TGTGCCAGCAGTCCCTTGGGGGTGGTGGAAGAGACCCAGTACTTC | CASSPLGVVEETQYF
NA | 13 | TRBJ1-2 | TRBD1 | TRBV7-2 | TGTGCCAGCAGCCAAGGACAGGCATATGGCTACACCTTC | CASSQGQAYGYTF
NA | 14 | TRBJ1-1 | NA | TRBV30 | TGTGCCTGGAGTGTGGGGTTCGGGAACACTGAAGCTTTCTTT | CAWSVGFGNTEAFF
NA | 15 | TRBJ2-2 | NA | TRBV7-3 | TGTGCCAGCAGCCAAAGGGGTAACAACACCGGGGAGCTGTTTTTT | CASSQRGNNTGELFF
NA | 16 | TRBJ2-4 | NA | TRBV5-1 | TGCGCCAGCAGCTTAAGAGGGACACCCCCCCATGACATTCAGTACTTC | CASSLRGTPPHDIQYF